These T cell receptor beta chains were read from a single sample in a study of T cells in Graves' hyperthyroidism and ophthalmopathy. One entry per CDR3 protein results from TCRdb running MiXCR on the multiplex PCR reads. The data contain about 540,000 distinct CDR3 sequences, 46% of them singletons. The specimen was peripheral blood or thyroid tissue (not recorded which). Source of these receptors: a woman between 18 and 29 years old with Graves' hyperthyroidism. Each CDR3 is given with its conserved first and last residue. D genes are given only for firm matches. A row's size may be missing; if present it is once, few, many or a size class.

>TRBV28|11|TRBJ1-6|NA|many
CASMNPGPLHF
TGTGCCAGCATGAACCCCGGGCCCCTCCACTTT
>TRBV20-1|13|TRBJ2-1|TRBD2|NA
CSASRLAGNEQFF
TGCAGTGCTAGTAGGCTAGCGGGCAATGAGCAGTTCTTC
>TRBV7-3|11|TRBJ2-2|NA|NA
CASSPAGSCFF
NA
>TRBV2|12|TRBJ2-1|NA|many
CASTRARHEQFF
TGTGCCAGCACGCGAGCGAGGCATGAGCAGTTCTTC
>TRBV4-1|13|TRBJ2-2|NA|many
CASSQNRDGELFF
TGCGCCAGCAGCCAAAATAGGGACGGGGAGCTGTTTTTT
>TRBV6-5|14|TRBJ2-6|NA|NA
CASRQGPGANVLTF
TGTGCCAGCAGACAGGGACCCGGGGCCAACGTCCTGACTTTC
>TRBV11-3|15|TRBJ1-1|TRBD1|many
CASSLRQGANTEAFF
TGTGCCAGCAGCTTGAGACAGGGGGCTAACACTGAAGCTTTCTTT
>TRBV14|13|TRBJ2-5|NA|many
CASSHPAQGTQYF
TGTGCCAGCAGCCATCCAGCACAAGGGACCCAGTACTTC
>TRBV10-3|14|TRBJ2-5|TRBD2|many
CAITPGGSEETQYF
TGTGCCATAACCCCGGGAGGCAGTGAGGAGACCCAGTACTTC
>TRBV12-3/TRBV12-4|13|TRBJ1-4|NA|few
CASSSESLEKLFF
TGTGCCAGCAGTAGCGAGAGCTTGGAAAAACTGTTTTTT
>TRBV6-5|14|TRBJ1-1|NA|NA
CASSYRGLLREAFF
TGTGCCAGCAGTTACCGAGGGCTGTTAAGGGAAGCTTTCTTT
>TRBV20-1|11|TRBJ1-1|NA|NA
CSATQGAEAFF
TGCAGTGCTACCCAAGGGGCTGAAGCTTTCTTT
>TRBV12-3/TRBV12-4|13|TRBJ1-1|NA|many
CASKWGGNTEAFF
TGTGCCAGCAAGTGGGGGGGGAACACTGAAGCTTTCTTT
>TRBV2|12|TRBJ1-6|NA|NA
CASRSMNSPLHF
TGTGCCAGCAGGTCTATGAATTCACCCCTCCACTTT
>TRBV5-6|14|TRBJ2-1|TRBD2|few
CASSQAGGVHEQFF
TGTGCCAGCAGCCAAGCGGGAGGGGTGCATGAGCAGTTCTTC
>TRBV12-3/TRBV12-4|13|TRBJ2-2|NA|NA
CASSSSGSGELFF
TGTGCCAGCAGTTCCTCAGGTAGCGGGGAGCTGTTTTTT
>TRBV14|14|TRBJ2-4|NA|NA
CASSQGWGSDIQYF
TGTGCCAGCAGCCAAGGGTGGGGTTCGGACATTCAGTACTTC
>TRBV29-1|11|TRBJ2-7|NA|NA
CSVNSVTEQYF
TGCAGCGTTAATAGCGTTACCGAGCAGTACTTC
>TRBV27|12|TRBJ2-2|NA|NA
CASEAMPGELFF
TGTGCCAGTGAGGCGATGCCCGGGGAGCTGTTTTTT
>TRBV28|14|TRBJ1-5|NA|many
CASSLSGVDQPQHF
TGTGCCAGCAGTTTATCAGGGGTGGATCAGCCCCAGCATTTT
>TRBV7-8|13|TRBJ1-3|NA|NA
CASSSRGGDTIYF
TGTGCCAGCAGCTCCCGGGGCGGAGACACCATATATTTT
>TRBV5-1|12|TRBJ2-1|NA|once
CASSLGYAEQFF
TGCGCCAGCAGCTTGGGATATGCTGAGCAGTTCTTC
>TRBV6-1|13|TRBJ2-7|TRBD2|many
CASGLAGYYEQYF
TGTGCCAGCGGCCTAGCGGGGTACTACGAGCAGTACTTC
>TRBV7-3|15|TRBJ2-2|TRBD1|NA
CARDRSVTNTGELFF
TGTGCCCGGGACAGAAGTGTCACGAACACCGGGGAGCTGTTTTTT
>TRBV19|14|TRBJ2-1|TRBD2|NA
CATGTSGREHEQFF
TGTGCCACCGGGACTAGCGGGAGGGAGCATGAGCAGTTCTTC
>TRBV29-1|15|TRBJ2-5|TRBD2|NA
CSVLASGRARETQYF
TGCAGCGTCCTGGCTAGCGGGAGGGCGAGAGAGACCCAGTACTTC
>TRBV25-1|16|TRBJ1-5|NA|many
CASSEGGQSGNQPQHF
TGTGCCAGCAGTGAAGGGGGCCAGTCGGGCAATCAGCCCCAGCATTTT
>TRBV7-2|12|TRBJ2-2|NA|few
CAQRGNTGELFF
TGTGCTCAGCGTGGGAACACCGGGGAGCTGTTTTTT
>TRBV19|13|TRBJ1-1|NA|NA
CASSIGTDTEAFF
TGTGCCAGTAGTATTGGGACGGACACTGAAGCTTTCTTT
>TRBV4-2|17|TRBJ1-5|TRBD1|NA
CASPLAGGTASNQPQHF
TGTGCCAGCCCATTGGCGGGAGGGACAGCAAGCAATCAGCCCCAGCATTTT
>TRBV29-1|14|TRBJ2-1|TRBD2|NA
CSVAAGAPYNEQFF
TGCAGCGTTGCAGCGGGAGCTCCCTACAATGAGCAGTTCTTC
>TRBV28|15|TRBJ2-7|NA|NA
CASRPQGSSSYEQYF
TGTGCCAGCAGGCCCCAGGGATCTAGCTCCTACGAGCAGTACTTC
>TRBV10-3|15|TRBJ1-5|TRBD1|NA
CAISDRGQGERPQHF
TGTGCCATCAGTGACCGCGGACAGGGCGAGCGGCCCCAGCATTTT